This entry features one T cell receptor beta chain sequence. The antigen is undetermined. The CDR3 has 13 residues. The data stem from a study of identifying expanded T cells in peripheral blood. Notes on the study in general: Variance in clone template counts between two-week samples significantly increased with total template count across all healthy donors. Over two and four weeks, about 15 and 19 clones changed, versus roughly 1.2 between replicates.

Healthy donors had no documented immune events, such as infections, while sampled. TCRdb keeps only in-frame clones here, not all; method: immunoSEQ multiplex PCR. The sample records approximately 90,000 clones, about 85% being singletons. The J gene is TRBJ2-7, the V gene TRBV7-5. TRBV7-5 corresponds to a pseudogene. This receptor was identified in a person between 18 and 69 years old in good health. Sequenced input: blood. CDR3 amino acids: CARSFRPSYEQYF. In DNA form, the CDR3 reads TGTGCCAGAAGCTTTCGACCATCCTACGAGCAGTACTTC.